This note documents a single T cell receptor beta chain sequence. Its antigen is still unknown. Unique molecular identifiers were incorporated into the prepared TCRbeta library. MiXCR, run by TCRdb on the PCR reads, gives a single entry per CDR3 protein. The table records about 200,000 distinct CDR3 sequences, around 9.2% of them present only once. The CDR3 spans 13 residues. V dropped 3 bases and J dropped 6 bases, with 9 bases sitting between them. In germline, CDR1 is SGHAT, CDR2 FQNNGV. The data derive from a study of T-cell reconstitution after alpha-beta-depleted transplantation in children. Regarding the study as a whole: After transplant, high TCRbeta diversity at day 60 in some patients arose from surviving recipient T cells and thymic progenitors. After transplant, at about two months, alpha-beta T cells were reportedly derived from several hundred expanded graft clones. One year after transplant, T-cell counts and diversity came mostly from newly produced T cells.

Material: PBMCs, mostly from graft donor cells, obtained 360 days after TCRalphabeta/CD19-depleted stem cell transplant. This receptor was identified in a male patient aged 2 to 10 who had a stem cell transplant for acute myeloid leukemia, so the T cells may come from the graft donor. The chain employs TRBV11-2 and TRBJ1-5; D may be TRBD1 (6 bases). The CDR3 sequence: CASSLGGAQPQHF. The CDR3 bases are TGTGCCAGCAGCTTGGGGGGGGCTCAGCCCCAGCATTTT.